The sequence of this T cell receptor (beta chain) was determined in a study of cytomegalovirus exposure and HLA in healthy donors. Study-level points and caveats: Most TCR sequences showed up rarely, but some public TCRs showed up in many donors.

Trimming removed 5 bases from V and 10 bases from J, with 17 bases in between. This CDR3 contains 13 residues. From germline, CDR1 is MDHEN and CDR2 SYDVKM. As concerns this clone: The antigen is undetermined.

60 Vbeta and 13 Jbeta primers were used in PCR. Measured with immunoSEQ multiplex PCR; TCRdb has only the in-frame clones, and not every one. Of around 150,000 clones listed, 70% to 80% are singletons. Material: PBMCs. The clonotype was recovered from a man aged 40-50 years in good health and CMV-seronegative. The V call is TRBV28, the J call TRBJ1-2; D ambiguous. In nucleotides, the CDR3 is TGTGCCAGCAGTCCCCCCGGGAGACGAGACTACACCTTC. Translating it yields CASSPPGRRDYTF.